One sample yielded the 28 T cell receptor beta chains listed below, sequenced in a study of T cell responses to AZD1222 COVID-19 vaccine. The data were produced by immunoSEQ multiplex PCR, yet TCRdb's version contains in-frame clones alone and is incomplete. The data contain 120,000 or so clones, 91% of them seen just once; the ten biggest clones take up 5% to 5.5%. The sample was peripheral blood, taken on day 0 of AZD1222 vaccination. These receptors were taken from an adult in good health.

The chain recombines TRBV29-1 with TRBJ2-1; D tentatively fits TRBD1 or TRBD2 (6 bases each). This CDR3 contains 14 residues. Trimming removed 4 bases from V and 8 bases from J, with 18 bases in between. Looked up from germline, CDR1 is SQVTM and CDR2 is ANQGSEA. Written as DNA, the CDR3 is TGCAGCGTTGTCGGACAGCAAGGGGGGTATGAGCAGTTCTTC. It encodes CSVVGQQGGYEQFF.

The chain recombines TRBV9 with TRBJ2-2, with D perhaps TRBD1 (5 bases). V was clipped by 0 bases and J by 4 bases, with 13 bases between them. From germline, CDR1 is SGDLS and CDR2 YYNGEE. The CDR3 consists of 16 residues. CDR3 loop: CASSVATGSITGELFF. DNA of the CDR3: TGTGCCAGCAGCGTAGCAACAGGTAGTATCACCGGGGAGCTGTTTTTT.

This chain uses TRBV27 with TRBJ1-6; no definite D call. There are 15 residues in the CDR3. Looked up from germline, CDR1 is MNHEY and CDR2 is SMNVEV (reference sequence). Deletions cut 7 bases from V and 10 bases from J, with 20 bases between. The CDR3 DNA reads as TGTGCCAGCACCCCGGGTTCCGGCATCGGGTCACCCCTCCACTTT. Translation: CASTPGSGIGSPLHF.

The genes are TRBV6-5 and TRBJ1-2, with D tentatively TRBD1 (5 bases). Per germline, CDR1 MNHEY and CDR2 SVGAGI. Between the trimmed V and J ends, which lost 5 bases and 8 bases, there was a span of 12 bases. The CDR3 covers 12 residues. CDR3 in DNA: TGTGCCAGCAGTAGGGGCACTTTAGGCTACACCTTC. This sequence encodes CASSRGTLGYTF.

The chain employs TRBV5-4 and TRBJ2-5; D is undetermined. The CDR3 has 13 amino acids. V lost 2 bases to trimming and J lost 5 bases, with 10 bases between them. The germline V gene has CDR1 SGHNT and CDR2 YYREEE (reference sequence). The DNA for the CDR3 is TGTGCCAGCAGCTTATTTCGTTCGGAGACCCAGTACTTC. Amino acids: CASSLFRSETQYF.

The V and J genes are TRBV19 and TRBJ1-1; 9 bases line up with TRBD1. Per germline, CDR1 LNHDA and CDR2 SQIVND (reference sequence). The trim removed 1 base at V and 11 bases at J, leaving 5 bases unmatched. The CDR3 runs to 13 residues. The CDR3 DNA reads TGTGCCAGTAGTATAGCACAGGGGGCCGCGGCTTTCTTT. It specifies CASSIAQGAAAFF.

This clone was observed once. This sequence joins TRBV29-1 and TRBJ1-1, with D uncertain. This CDR3 has 12 amino acids. V lost 4 bases and J 6 bases, leaving 12 bases between the germline ends. Germline values: CDR1 SQVTM, CDR2 ANQGSEA. CDR3: CSVGQNGAEAFF. CDR3 coding DNA: TGCAGCGTTGGGCAAAATGGAGCTGAAGCTTTCTTT.

CDR3 region: CASSSGRNIMNTEAFF. The CDR3 DNA is TGCGCCAGCAGCTCGGGACGGAACATAATGAACACTGAAGCTTTCTTT. This chain links TRBV10-1 with TRBJ1-1; the D gene is possibly TRBD1 (5 bases). V lost 6 bases to trimming and J lost 0 bases, with 17 bases between them. The CDR3 consists of 16 residues. Germline assignment: CDR1 WNHNN and CDR2 SYGVQD (reference sequence).

V usage is TRBV28 and J usage is TRBJ1-2; possibly TRBD1 for D (5 bases). Germline loops: CDR1 MDHEN, CDR2 SYDVKM. The V end was cut by 1 base, the J end by 7 bases, with 13 bases between. The CDR3 contains 14 residues. The CDR3 is CASSLSPWGGGYTF. In DNA, the CDR3 is TGTGCCAGCAGTTTATCCCCTTGGGGGGGTGGCTACACCTTC.

The V gene is TRBV5-4, the J gene TRBJ1-1; D is ambiguous. CDR1 and CDR2 (germline): SGHNT, YYREEE (reference sequence). This CDR3 contains 13 residues. The V end was cut by 6 bases, the J end by 5 bases, with 14 bases between. The CDR3 spells CASKAGERTEAFF. The DNA of the CDR3 is TGTGCCAGCAAAGCCGGGGAGAGGACTGAAGCTTTCTTT.

This rearrangement joins TRBV2 to TRBJ1-1, with no clear D. In germline, CDR1 is SNHLY, CDR2 FYNNEI. With 1 base removed from V and 7 bases from J, the gap between germline ends came to 13 bases. This CDR3 contains 14 residues. In nucleotides, the CDR3 is TGTGCCAGCAGTGAAGTTAGGAATCCTGATGAAGCTTTCTTT. Residues: CASSEVRNPDEAFF. Full variable domain (missing parts from reference TRBV2 and TRBJ1-1): EPEVTQTPSHQVTQMGQEVILRCVPISNHLYFYWYRQILGQKVEFLVSFYNNEISEKSEIFDDQFSVERPDGSNFTLKIRSTKLEDSAMYFCASSEVRNPDEAFFGQGTRLTVV.

In its sample, this clone was seen many times. V usage is TRBV7-2 and J usage is TRBJ2-7, with 9 bases matching TRBD1. Germline V gives CDR1 SGHTA, CDR2 FQGNSA. This CDR3 is built from 15 residues. V was clipped by 9 bases and J by 3 bases; unmatched bases: 12. The CDR3 sequence is CASALNWGQGYEQYF. CDR3 sequence (DNA): TGTGCCAGTGCGTTAAACTGGGGACAGGGCTACGAGCAGTACTTC. Variable domain in full (rest from reference TRBV7-2 and TRBJ2-7): GAGVSQSPSNKVTEKGKDVELRCDPISGHTALYWYRQSLGQGLEFLIYFQGNSAPDKSGLPSDRFSAERTGGSVSTLTIQRTQQEDSAVYLCASALNWGQGYEQYFGPGTRLTVT.

CDR3: CASSFGGRGSEQYF. CDR3 DNA sequence: TGTGCCAGCAGTTTTGGAGGCAGGGGAAGCGAGCAGTACTTC. J is TRBJ2-7 and V is TRBV6-5; possible D gene TRBD1, 6 bases. The germline CDR1 and CDR2 sequences are MNHEY and SVGAGI. The CDR3 runs 14 residues. The germline V and J ends were trimmed by 4 bases and 6 bases, with 16 bases remaining between them.

This chain uses TRBV30 with TRBJ2-1; TRBD1 is a possible D gene (5 bases). Per the germline V gene, CDR1 is GTSNPN and CDR2 is SVGIG (reference sequence). This CDR3 is 18 amino acids long. V lost 0 bases, J lost 9 bases, and 27 bases lay in between. Written as DNA, the CDR3 is TGTGCCTGGAGTGTAATTTGGGGCGCGGATAGGTCTTCGGGTGAGCAGTTCTTC. Its protein is CAWSVIWGADRSSGEQFF.

The V call is TRBV5-1, the J call TRBJ1-4; a weak D match, TRBD1 (6 bases). Trimming stripped 5 bases from V and 11 bases from J, with 10 bases between. This CDR3 region has 11 residues. Germline CDR1 is SGHRS and CDR2 is YFSETQ. The CDR3, as DNA: TGCGCCAGCAGTAATACAGGGAAACTGTTTTTT. Protein sequence: CASSNTGKLFF.

The chain links TRBV14 to TRBJ1-6, with D possibly TRBD1 on 5 matching bases. The CDR3 sequence is 16 residues long. V lost 4 bases, J lost 1 base, and 11 bases lay in between. Germline-derived CDR1 and CDR2 are SGHDN and FVKESK. The CDR3 DNA follows: TGTGCCAGCAGCCGGAGGGGATGGTCCTATAATTCACCCCTCCACTTT. Amino acid sequence: CASSRRGWSYNSPLHF.

The genes are TRBV6-5 and TRBJ1-5, with 7 bases matching TRBD1. Looked up from germline, CDR1 is MNHEY and CDR2 is SVGAGI. The CDR3 runs to 15 residues. V was clipped by 6 bases and J by 0 bases; unmatched bases: 5. This chain's CDR3 is CASRAGQNSNQPQHF. In DNA form, the CDR3 reads TGTGCCAGCAGGGCGGGACAGAATAGCAATCAGCCCCAGCATTTT.

V usage is TRBV18 and J usage is TRBJ1-5; D unresolved. The V gene's germline CDR1 is KGHSH and CDR2 LQKENI. Trimming shortened V by 3 bases and J by 6 bases, and 18 bases separated the two germline ends. This CDR3 has 16 amino acids. CDR3 sequence reads: CASSPSVAGPSQPQHF. The CDR3 bases are TGTGCCAGCTCACCGTCGGTTGCCGGTCCTAGTCAGCCCCAGCATTTT.

The chain joins TRBV25-1 to TRBJ2-3, with D perhaps TRBD2 (5 bases). CDR1 is MGHDK and CDR2 is SYGVNS in the germline V gene. V lost 0 bases and J lost 6, with 13 bases in between. This CDR3 is 15 amino acids long. The DNA for the CDR3 is TGTGCCAGCAGTGAATATGGCCCTAGCCAGGATACGCAGTATTTT. As protein: CASSEYGPSQDTQYF.

This clone has just a few counts. The chain has TRBV4-1 and TRBJ2-3; weak D call: TRBD1 (6 bases). V dropped 0 bases and J dropped 2 bases, with 9 bases sitting between them. Germline CDR1 reads MGHRA; CDR2 reads YSYEKL. This CDR3 comprises 15 residues. Here the CDR3 reads CASSQEGAPTDTQYF. CDR3 in DNA: TGCGCCAGCAGCCAAGAGGGGGCACCCACAGATACGCAGTATTTT.

This chain links TRBV11-2 with TRBJ1-6; D is undetermined. Germline V gene data show CDR1 as SGHAT and CDR2 as FQNNGV. The CDR3 is 14 residues long. V lost 3 bases to trimming and J lost 11 bases, with 14 bases between them. The CDR3 sequence is CASSFRLDGPPLHF. CDR3 nucleotides: TGTGCCAGCAGCTTTCGTCTGGATGGTCCACCCCTCCACTTT.

V is TRBV30 and J is TRBJ1-1, with 7 bases matching TRBD1. Germline V lookup: CDR1 GTSNPN, CDR2 SVGIG (reference sequence). J was trimmed by 4 bases and V by 8 bases; bases with no gene match: 10. The CDR3 has 13 amino acids. The DNA of the CDR3 is TGTGCCACACAACCGGGACAGCTCACTGAAGCTTTCTTT. Translating it yields CATQPGQLTEAFF.

This rearrangement joins TRBV20-1 to TRBJ2-7; D gene uncertain. The V and J ends lost 3 bases and 1 base respectively, with 7 bases between them. This CDR3 is built from 12 residues. Germline V gene sequence: CDR1 DFQATT, CDR2 SNEGSKA (reference sequence). The CDR3 here is CSASDGSYEQYF. CDR3 in DNA: TGCAGTGCTAGTGACGGATCCTACGAGCAGTACTTC.

The chain couples TRBV4-2 to TRBJ2-6; D may be TRBD2 (6 bases). The CDR3 is 17 amino acids. CDR1 is LGHNA and CDR2 is YNFKEQ in the germline V gene. Trimming removed 1 base from V and 4 bases from J, with 14 bases in between. CDR3 amino acids: CASSQAGGASGANVLTF. The CDR3 DNA is TGTGCCAGCAGCCAAGCGGGCGGGGCCTCGGGGGCCAACGTCCTGACTTTC.

The chain is built from TRBV11-2 and TRBJ1-4; D may be TRBD1 (5 bases). CDR1 is SGHAT, CDR2 FQNNGV, per germline. V lost 10 bases to trimming and J lost 2 bases, with 17 bases between them. CDR3 length: 15 amino acids. The CDR3 DNA reads TGTGCCACCCTGTCCCGGGGGTCGACTAATGAAAAACTGTTTTTT. Protein: CATLSRGSTNEKLFF.

The chain combines TRBV2 with TRBJ1-6; no clear D gene. V was pared by 4 bases and J by 10 bases, with 11 bases between. The CDR3 is 13 amino acids. Germline lookup yields CDR1 SNHLY and CDR2 FYNNEI. CDR3 nucleotides: TGTGCCAGCAGTGTTATGGCCGGATCACCCCTCCACTTT. Translation gives CASSVMAGSPLHF.

The J gene is TRBJ1-2, the V gene TRBV11-1, with 10 bases fitting TRBD1. V gave up 3 bases and J gave up 4 bases; unmatched junction bases: 5. The germline gives CDR1 SGHAT, CDR2 FQDESV (reference sequence). The CDR3 is made up of 15 amino acids. CDR3 coding DNA: TGTGCCAGCAGCTTCGGACAGGGGGAAGGCTATGGCTACACCTTC. Protein: CASSFGQGEGYGYTF.

This clone was recorded a few times. The chain is built from TRBV6-5 and TRBJ1-1; D call uncertain. Deletions cut 6 bases from V and 8 bases from J, with 13 bases between. From germline, CDR1 is MNHEY and CDR2 SVGAGI. CDR3 length: 12 amino acids. CDR3 region: CASSNRPLEAFF. The CDR3 bases are TGTGCCAGCAGCAATAGACCGCTAGAAGCTTTCTTT.